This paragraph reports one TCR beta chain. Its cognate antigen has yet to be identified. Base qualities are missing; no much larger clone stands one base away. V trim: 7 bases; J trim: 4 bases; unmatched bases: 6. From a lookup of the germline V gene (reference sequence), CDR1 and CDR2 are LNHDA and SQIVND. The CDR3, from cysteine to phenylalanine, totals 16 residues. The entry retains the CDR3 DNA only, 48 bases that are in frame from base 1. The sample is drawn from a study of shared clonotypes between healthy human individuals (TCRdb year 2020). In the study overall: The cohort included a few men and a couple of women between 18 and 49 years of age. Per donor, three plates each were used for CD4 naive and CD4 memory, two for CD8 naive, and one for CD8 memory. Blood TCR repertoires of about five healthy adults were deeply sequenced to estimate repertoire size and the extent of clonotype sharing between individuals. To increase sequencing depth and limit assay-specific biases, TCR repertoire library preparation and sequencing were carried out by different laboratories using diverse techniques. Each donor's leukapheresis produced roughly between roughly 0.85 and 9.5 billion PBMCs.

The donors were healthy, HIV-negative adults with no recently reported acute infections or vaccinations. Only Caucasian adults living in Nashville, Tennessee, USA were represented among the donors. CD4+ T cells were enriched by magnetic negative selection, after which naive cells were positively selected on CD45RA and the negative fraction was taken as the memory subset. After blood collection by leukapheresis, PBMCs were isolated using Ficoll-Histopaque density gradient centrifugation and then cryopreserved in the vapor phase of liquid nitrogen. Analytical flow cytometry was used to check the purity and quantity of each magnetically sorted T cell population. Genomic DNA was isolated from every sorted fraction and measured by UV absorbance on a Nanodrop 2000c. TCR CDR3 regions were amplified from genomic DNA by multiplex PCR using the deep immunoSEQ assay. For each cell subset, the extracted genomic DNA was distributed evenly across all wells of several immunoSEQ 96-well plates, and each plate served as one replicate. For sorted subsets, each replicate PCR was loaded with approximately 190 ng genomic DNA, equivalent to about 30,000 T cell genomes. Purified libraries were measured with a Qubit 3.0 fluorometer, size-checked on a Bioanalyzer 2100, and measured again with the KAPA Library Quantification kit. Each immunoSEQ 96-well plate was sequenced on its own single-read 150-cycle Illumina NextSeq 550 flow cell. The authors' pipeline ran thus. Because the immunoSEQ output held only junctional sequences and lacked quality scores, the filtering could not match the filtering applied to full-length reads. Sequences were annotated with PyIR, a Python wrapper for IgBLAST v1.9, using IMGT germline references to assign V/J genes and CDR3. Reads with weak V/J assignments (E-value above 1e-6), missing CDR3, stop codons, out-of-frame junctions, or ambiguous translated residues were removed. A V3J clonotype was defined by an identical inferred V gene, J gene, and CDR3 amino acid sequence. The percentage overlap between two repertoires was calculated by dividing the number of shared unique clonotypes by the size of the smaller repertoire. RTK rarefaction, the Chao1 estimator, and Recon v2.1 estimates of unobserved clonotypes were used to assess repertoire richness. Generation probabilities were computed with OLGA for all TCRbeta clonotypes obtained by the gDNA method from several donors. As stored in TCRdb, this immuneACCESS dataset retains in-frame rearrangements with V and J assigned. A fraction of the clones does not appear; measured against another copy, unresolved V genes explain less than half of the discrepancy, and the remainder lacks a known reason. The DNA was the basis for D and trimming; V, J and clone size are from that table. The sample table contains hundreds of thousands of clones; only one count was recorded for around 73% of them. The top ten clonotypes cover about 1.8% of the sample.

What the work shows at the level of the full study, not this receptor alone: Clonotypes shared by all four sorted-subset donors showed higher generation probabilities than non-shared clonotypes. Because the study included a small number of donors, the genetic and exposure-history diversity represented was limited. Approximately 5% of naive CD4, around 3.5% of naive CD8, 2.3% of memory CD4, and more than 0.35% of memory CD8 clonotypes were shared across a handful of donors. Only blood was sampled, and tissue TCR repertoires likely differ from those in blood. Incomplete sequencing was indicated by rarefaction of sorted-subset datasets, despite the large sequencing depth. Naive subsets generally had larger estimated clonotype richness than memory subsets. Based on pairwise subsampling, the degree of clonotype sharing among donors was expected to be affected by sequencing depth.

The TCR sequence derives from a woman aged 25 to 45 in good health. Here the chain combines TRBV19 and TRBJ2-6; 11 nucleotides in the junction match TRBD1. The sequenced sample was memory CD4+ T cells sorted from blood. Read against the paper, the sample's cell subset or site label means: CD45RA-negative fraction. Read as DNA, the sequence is TGTGCCAGTAAGGACAGGGGGCGAAAAGGGGCCAACGTCCTGACTTTC. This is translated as CASKDRGRKGANVLTF.